This T cell receptor beta chain was recorded in a study of Tregs in tolerant kidney transplant recipients. This table comes from immunoSEQ multiplex PCR, and its TCRdb copy is limited to in-frame clones, with some not included. The data show about 68,000 clones, about four fifths seen once. Study conclusions and caveats: Tregs expanded with activated donor B cells seemed most donor-specific. No direct test of biological reproducibility was done here. Validation in larger populations is needed because few patients were studied.

The CDR3 is made up of 18 amino acids. The V end lost 3 bases, the J end lost 1 base, and 19 bases lay between the germline ends. Germline values: CDR1 SNHLY, CDR2 FYNNEI. This clone was detected once. Its cognate antigen is unknown. Unstimulated Tregs (CD4+CD25+CD127-) and CD4+CD25- non-Tregs were sorted from PBMCs. The chain employs TRBV2 and TRBJ1-3, with D perhaps TRBD1 (5 bases). The TCR was taken from a human donor in good health. The source material was CD4+ T cells from blood. CDR3 sequence (DNA): TGTGCCAGCAGTGAGAACTCCGGGGGGGTCGGGTCTGGAAACACCATATATTTT. This translates into CASSENSGGVGSGNTIYF.